This passage covers 32 T cell receptor beta chains from one sample sequenced in a study of shared clonotypes between healthy human individuals. TCRdb keeps only in-frame clones here, not all; method: immunoSEQ multiplex PCR. The sample has some 500,000 clones, 90% to 96% seen once. Sequencing was done on a sample of naive CD4+ T cells sorted from blood. The subset denotes: CD45RA+ positively selected. The receptors originated from a woman in her 30s in good health.

The chain is built from TRBV5-4 and TRBJ2-1; 16 bases align to TRBD2. Germline CDR1 reads SGHNT; CDR2 reads YYREEE (reference sequence). The CDR3 contains 16 residues. V was pared by 4 bases and J by 10 bases, with 8 bases of the junction left unmatched. In nucleotides, the CDR3 is TGTGCCAGCAGCCCCGGGACTAGCGGGAGGGCCACCGAGCAGTTCTTC. This sequence encodes CASSPGTSGRATEQFF.

J is TRBJ2-7 and V is TRBV29-1; a possible D gene is TRBD1 (5 bases). The V end was cut by 7 bases, the J end by 3 bases, with 16 bases between. This CDR3 contains 13 residues. Germline loops: CDR1 SQVTM, CDR2 ANQGSEA. CDR3 loop: CSAVLNDSYEQYF. Written as DNA, the CDR3 is TGCAGCGCTGTCCTTAATGACAGCTACGAGCAGTACTTC.

Turning to this clone: The CDR3 ends on some other residue instead of the conserved phenylalanine or tryptophan, so this is likely a read error. V usage is TRBV20-1 and J usage is TRBJ1-2; the D is unclear. CDR1 and CDR2 from the germline V gene are DFQATT and SNEGSKA (reference sequence). Deletions cut 6 bases from V and 1 base from J, with 6 bases between. The CDR3 covers 11 residues. CDR3 sequence: CSAESNYGYTL. The CDR3 nucleotides read TGCAGTGCGGAAAGTAACTATGGCTACACCCTC.

J is TRBJ2-2 and V is TRBV7-9; D is perhaps TRBD1 or TRBD2 (6 bases each). CDR3 length: 15 residues. Germline V CDR1 and CDR2: SEHNR, FQNEAQ (reference sequence). Trimming pared 1 base from V and 5 bases from J, leaving 11 bases between. The chain's CDR3 is CASSLDTGRTGELFF. For the CDR3, the DNA is TGTGCCAGCAGCTTAGACACAGGGAGGACCGGGGAGCTGTTTTTT.

The chain has TRBV5-6 and TRBJ1-1; D gene uncertain. Germline CDR1 SGHDT, CDR2 YYEEEE. The CDR3 is made up of 15 amino acids. V was pared by 4 bases and J by 1 base, with 14 bases between. In DNA, the CDR3 is TGTGCCAGCAGCCCAACCAAATTCAAGAACACTGAAGCTTTCTTT. Protein product: CASSPTKFKNTEAFF.

V is TRBV5-5 and J is TRBJ1-2, with D possibly matching TRBD1 (5 bases). The CDR3 runs 14 residues. Germline CDR1 is SGHKS and CDR2 is YYEKEE (reference sequence). V was shortened by 2 bases and J by 2 bases, with 10 bases between the two germline ends. The CDR3 region has the DNA TGTGCCAGCAGCTTCGACAGACTCAACTATGGCTACACCTTC. As protein: CASSFDRLNYGYTF.

This sequence joins TRBV6-5 and TRBJ1-4; no clear D. The CDR3 totals 16 residues. Trimming took 0 bases from V and 3 from J, leaving 11 bases between them. Germline CDR1 is MNHEY and CDR2 is SVGAGI. The CDR3: CASSYSGGRANEKLFF. The CDR3 DNA sequence: TGTGCCAGCAGTTACTCGGGAGGGAGGGCTAATGAAAAACTGTTTTTT.

Note on this clone: Other DNA sequences in this sample translate to the same CDR3. The rearrangement links TRBV13 to TRBJ1-3; no clear D gene. Germline V gene lookup returns CDR1 PRHDT and CDR2 FYEKMQ (reference sequence). The CDR3 totals 15 residues. Trimming left V 0 bases short and J 0 bases short, with 6 bases between. The CDR3 region has the DNA TGTGCCAGCAGCTTAGGTGGCATCTCTGGAAACACCATATATTTT. It specifies CASSLGGISGNTIYF.

The chain couples TRBV5-1 to TRBJ2-3, with D tentatively TRBD2 (9 bases). Trimming removed 4 bases from V and 0 bases from J, with 27 bases in between. Per the germline V gene, CDR1 is SGHRS and CDR2 is YFSETQ. This CDR3 comprises 20 residues. CDR3 in DNA: TGCGCCAGCAGCCAAACTGACAGGGGACTAGCCCGGGGGAGCACAGATACGCAGTATTTT. Amino acids: CASSQTDRGLARGSTDTQYF.

The chain couples TRBV5-4 to TRBJ2-7; 11 bases line up with TRBD1. V lost 4 bases, J lost 4 bases, and 7 bases stayed unmatched. CDR1 SGHNT and CDR2 YYREEE come from the germline V gene (reference sequence). The CDR3 has 15 amino acids. The CDR3 region has the DNA TGTGCCAGCAGCGCAGCCGGGACAGGGGGGTACGAGCAGTACTTC. It translates to CASSAAGTGGYEQYF.

This chain uses TRBV12-5 with TRBJ2-1; D possibly uses TRBD1 or TRBD2 (5 bases each). V gave up 2 bases and J gave up 10 bases, with 21 bases separating them. Germline V gene data show CDR1 as LGHNT and CDR2 as FRNRAP. The CDR3 length is 16 residues. In DNA, the CDR3 is TGTGCTAGTGGTTTGCCACGAGTTCTTTTGAGGGGCGAGCAGTTCTTC. It specifies CASGLPRVLLRGEQFF.

This clone was counted a single time. The J gene is TRBJ2-2, the V gene TRBV9, with D uncertain. Germline values: CDR1 SGDLS, CDR2 YYNGEE. Between the trimmed V and J ends, which lost 0 bases and 4 bases, there was a span of 13 bases. The CDR3 extends over 16 amino acids. CDR3 amino acids: CASSVALEGSTGELFF. The CDR3 DNA reads TGTGCCAGCAGCGTAGCTTTGGAAGGCTCCACCGGGGAGCTGTTTTTT.

This clone appeared once. The rearrangement joins TRBV13 to TRBJ1-3; D gene unclear. This CDR3 comprises 16 residues. From germline, CDR1 is PRHDT and CDR2 FYEKMQ (reference sequence). Deletions cut 5 bases from V and 0 bases from J, with 14 bases between. CDR3 DNA sequence: TGTGCCAGCAGCCCCGGACGAGATAACTCTGGAAACACCATATATTTT. It is translated as CASSPGRDNSGNTIYF.

The chain recombines TRBV9 with TRBJ2-1, with TRBD2 matching 9 bases. This CDR3 is built from 15 residues. The trim removed 3 bases at V and 7 bases at J, leaving 8 bases unmatched. CDR1 and CDR2 (germline): SGDLS, YYNGEE. CDR3 loop: CASSGFRGRVNEQFF. The CDR3 coding sequence is TGTGCCAGCAGCGGATTTCGCGGGAGGGTTAATGAGCAGTTCTTC.

The chain joins TRBV6-5 to TRBJ1-5; 7 nucleotides align to TRBD1. Germline CDR1 reads MNHEY; CDR2 reads SVGAGI. The CDR3 covers 12 residues. J gave up 2 bases and V 10 bases, and 2 bases lay outside the gene matches. This chain's CDR3 is CATGTGNQPQHF. The CDR3 coding sequence is TGTGCCACCGGGACAGGCAATCAGCCCCAGCATTTT.

This clone was recorded once. This sequence joins TRBV28 and TRBJ2-3; unclear D gene. The germline V and J ends were trimmed by 6 bases and 7 bases, with 8 bases remaining between them. The CDR3 runs to 11 residues. Germline lookup yields CDR1 MDHEN and CDR2 SYDVKM. The CDR3 region is CASRQGHTQYF. The CDR3 DNA sequence: TGTGCCAGCAGACAAGGGCATACGCAGTATTTT. Based on the CDR3 plus reference TRBV28 and TRBJ2-3, the full variable domain is DVKVTQSSRYLVKRTGEKVFLECVQDMDHENMFWYRQDPGLGLRLIYFSYDVKMKEKGDIPEGYSVSREKKERFSLILESASTNQTSMYLCASRQGHTQYFGPGTRLTVL.

The V call is TRBV29-1, the J call TRBJ2-1; TRBD1 aligns across 7 bases. The V segment lost 6 bases and the J segment 4 bases; nucleotides outside the gene matches: 9. The CDR3 sequence is 14 residues long. In germline, CDR1 is SQVTM, CDR2 ANQGSEA. CDR3 residues: CSVPGTEFYNEQFF. The CDR3, as DNA: TGCAGCGTGCCCGGGACAGAGTTTTACAATGAGCAGTTCTTC.

The rearrangement uses TRBV29-1 and TRBJ2-7; D possibly uses TRBD1 or TRBD2 (7 bases each). CDR3 length: 13 residues. Germline V gives CDR1 SQVTM, CDR2 ANQGSEA. Trimming took off 6 bases at V and 1 base at J, with 13 bases between the two ends. The CDR3 bases are TGCAGCGTGGGGGGGGGACAGTCCTACGAGCAGTACTTC. Protein: CSVGGGQSYEQYF.

The chain combines TRBV6-1 with TRBJ1-1; D unresolved. The CDR3 covers 13 residues. From germline, CDR1 is MNHNS and CDR2 SASEGT. The CDR3 here is CVLGESLNTEAFF. The CDR3 region has the DNA TGTGTCTTAGGTGAGTCCTTGAACACTGAAGCTTTCTTT.

The chain employs TRBV28 and TRBJ1-1; the D is unclear. Trimming removed 1 base at V and 0 bases at J, with 6 bases between. Germline loops: CDR1 MDHEN, CDR2 SYDVKM. This CDR3 is 14 amino acids long. The CDR3 nucleotides are TGTGCCAGCAGTTTATCTACAGTGAACACTGAAGCTTTCTTT. It codes for CASSLSTVNTEAFF.

This chain connects TRBV28 to TRBJ1-4; no clear D gene. This CDR3 has 15 residues. Germline loops: CDR1 MDHEN, CDR2 SYDVKM. The V and J ends lost 8 bases and 8 bases respectively, with 21 bases between them. The CDR3, as DNA: TGTGCCAGCCTAGGGAGGAGGAGTCCCGGGGAAAAACTGTTTTTT. Amino acids: CASLGRRSPGEKLFF.

CDR3 sequence reads: CAISEPREGYTF. DNA for the CDR3: TGTGCCATCAGTGAGCCCAGAGAAGGCTACACCTTC. The chain joins TRBV10-3 to TRBJ1-2; D is unresolved. Per the germline V gene, CDR1 is ENHRY and CDR2 is SYGVKD. The V end lost 2 bases, the J end lost 8 bases, and 9 bases lay between the germline ends. This CDR3 region has 12 residues.

This clone was counted a single time. The rearrangement uses TRBV9 and TRBJ2-7; 9 nucleotides align to TRBD1. J lost 2 bases, V lost 3 bases, and 6 bases had no gene match. The V gene's germline CDR1 is SGDLS and CDR2 YYNGEE. The CDR3 covers 15 residues. CDR3 protein: CASSARDRVAYEQYF. For the CDR3, the DNA is TGTGCCAGCAGCGCCCGGGACAGGGTCGCCTACGAGCAGTACTTC. Variable domain in full (rest from reference TRBV9 and TRBJ2-7): DSGVTQTPKHLITATGQRVTLRCSPRSGDLSVYWYQQSLDQGLQFLIQYYNGEERAKGNILERFSAQQFPDLHSELNLSSLELGDSALYFCASSARDRVAYEQYFGPGTRLTVT.

The chain carries TRBV19 and TRBJ2-3; 13 bases line up with TRBD2. The CDR3 is 14 amino acids. The V gene end was trimmed by 10 bases and the J gene end by 2 bases; junction bases not matched to a gene: 3. The V gene's germline CDR1 is LNHDA and CDR2 SQIVND (reference sequence). CDR3 residues: CATGTSGITDTQYF. In DNA, the CDR3 is TGTGCCACTGGGACTAGCGGGATCACAGATACGCAGTATTTT.

This chain links TRBV5-4 with TRBJ2-7; 7 positions match TRBD2. Looked up from germline, CDR1 is SGHNT and CDR2 is YYREEE (reference sequence). The CDR3 consists of 15 residues. V dropped 0 bases and J dropped 4; count of bases not matched to a gene: 7. The CDR3 here is CASSLDGGGFYEQYF. CDR3 DNA: TGTGCCAGCAGCTTGGATGGGGGGGGTTTTTACGAGCAGTACTTC.

On this clone: The junction shows a germline mismatch at one end, possibly a read error. The chain recombines TRBV29-1 with TRBJ2-3; a weak D match, TRBD2 (6 bases). The CDR3 is made up of 10 amino acids. Germline values: CDR1 SQVTM, CDR2 ANQGSEA. The CDR3 bases are TGTGGGGGGAGCACAGATACGCAGTATTTT. Translated: CGGSTDTQYF.

The sample holds a few counts of this clone. This chain links TRBV2 with TRBJ1-5; D uncertain. The CDR3 loop spans 14 amino acids. Germline CDR1 and CDR2: SNHLY and FYNNEI. Trimming stripped 0 bases from V and 4 bases from J, with 7 bases between. The chain's CDR3 is CASSEAGVNQPQHF. CDR3 coding DNA: TGTGCCAGCAGTGAAGCCGGGGTTAATCAGCCCCAGCATTTT.

The chain carries TRBV27 and TRBJ2-3; D is unclear. CDR3 length equals 16 residues. From germline, CDR1 is MNHEY and CDR2 SMNVEV (reference sequence). Deletions cut 8 bases from V and 4 bases from J, with 22 bases between. The CDR3 region has the DNA TGTGCCAGCCCGCCCCGGCCACCATTCCCTGCAGATACGCAGTATTTT. Translated: CASPPRPPFPADTQYF.

This chain joins TRBV2 and TRBJ2-7, with D uncertain. The CDR3 runs to 11 residues. Trimming pared 7 bases from V and 5 bases from J, leaving 9 bases between. Per the germline V gene, CDR1 is SNHLY and CDR2 is FYNNEI. CDR3: CASTTLNEQYF. CDR3 DNA sequence: TGTGCCAGCACCACATTAAACGAGCAGTACTTC.

This chain links TRBV4-1 with TRBJ2-5; D remains ambiguous. CDR1 and CDR2 (germline): MGHRA, YSYEKL. This CDR3 spans 14 amino acids. Trimming left V 4 bases short and J 0 bases short, with 9 bases between. The CDR3: CASSLTRDQETQYF. CDR3 bases: TGCGCCAGCAGCCTAACCCGGGACCAAGAGACCCAGTACTTC.

The chain is built from TRBV11-3 and TRBJ2-7; maybe TRBD1 (6 bases). CDR3 length: 15 amino acids. Germline V gene data show CDR1 as SGHNT and CDR2 as YENEEA. V was trimmed by 0 bases and J by 0 bases, leaving 9 bases between them. CDR3 loop: CASSLEAGDSYEQYF. CDR3 bases: TGTGCCAGCAGCTTAGAAGCAGGGGACTCCTACGAGCAGTACTTC.

This rearrangement joins TRBV19 to TRBJ2-3, with 7 bases fitting TRBD2. The CDR3 covers 16 residues. With V trimmed by 5 bases and J by 2 bases, 10 bases remained unmatched. The germline CDR1 and CDR2 sequences are LNHDA and SQIVND (reference sequence). CDR3 sequence reads: CASSQVAGDSTDTQYF. CDR3 bases: TGTGCCAGTAGTCAGGTAGCGGGTGATTCCACAGATACGCAGTATTTT.